A single TCR beta chain is shown here with its context. The CDR3 contains 14 residues. Germline V gene lookup returns CDR1 LGHNT and CDR2 FRNRAP. V was clipped by 7 bases and J by 5 bases, with 14 bases between them. This sample stems from a study of blood T cell repertoires in COVID-19. For the study at large: The analysed material was cDNA or gDNA that came from T cells, B-cell-depleted T cells, or PBMCs.

Original methodology: It was from reference gene primer amplification that nucleated cell counts were estimated. The method was immunoSEQ multiplex PCR; TCRdb's version includes in-frame clones alone and lacks a portion of them. V and J calls and clone size are as listed in that table; D and trimming were resolved from the DNA. The sample lists under 250,000 clones, 65% to 85% occurring once. Sequenced input: peripheral blood. This TCR was sampled from a man between 40 and 49 years old with acute or convalescent COVID-19. The chain has TRBV12-5 and TRBJ1-4, with D possibly TRBD1 on 5 matching bases. As DNA, the CDR3 is TGTGCTAGTGCCGTGGGGCAGCCCAATGAAAAACTGTTTTTT. This encodes CASAVGQPNEKLFF.